This is a list of T cell receptor beta chains from one sample in a study of blood T cell repertoires in COVID-19. Clones were sequenced by immunoSEQ multiplex PCR, and TCRdb holds only the in-frame ones, with some missing. The sample records roughly 150,000 clones, around 81% being singletons. The sequenced sample consisted of peripheral blood. Receptor source: a woman older than 75 with COVID-19, enrolled during active disease. Both conserved end residues are part of each CDR3. Each record gives: J gene, clone size, V gene, CDR3 protein. A row's size may be missing; if present it is once, few, many or a size class.

TRBJ2-3 . TRBV7-5 CARPRDNTDTQYF
TRBJ2-7 . TRBV3-1/TRBV3-2 CASSLKRWAGVSYEQYF
TRBJ2-1 . TRBV10-2 CASSESRQGPYNEQFF
TRBJ2-2 . TRBV7-3 CASSLMLADTGELFF
TRBJ1-2 . TRBV25-1 CASSESRTGGVYGYTF
TRBJ1-5 . TRBV12-1 CASSFDRTGPQHF
TRBJ2-1 . TRBV12-1 CASSPLAGGQYNEQFF
TRBJ2-1 . TRBV19 CASSVIDNEQFF
TRBJ2-7 . TRBV7-6 CASSFDFSYEQYF
TRBJ2-3 . TRBV9 CASSVQEGVGNTQYF
TRBJ1-1 few TRBV19 CASSIGPGSDTEAFF
TRBJ2-7 . TRBV5-5 CASSYGPVSYEQYF
TRBJ2-7 . TRBV5-1 CASSLAVGGSRYEQYF
TRBJ1-5 . TRBV12-5 CASGFQGTGARGPQHF
TRBJ2-3 once TRBV3-1/TRBV3-2 CASSQEGRDATDTQYF
TRBJ1-1 . TRBV28 CASSLPQGWTEAFF
TRBJ2-5 . TRBV5-1 CASSFGSGGSVEETQYF
TRBJ2-4 few TRBV7-9 CASSLAGGAHVAKNIQYF
TRBJ1-6 . TRBV7-3 CASSTDRAGSPLHF
TRBJ1-5 . TRBV29-1 CSVRNSGNQPQHF
TRBJ1-2 . TRBV7-8 CASSLETVNYGYTF
TRBJ1-2 once TRBV6-1 CASSSEAGGYTF
TRBJ2-5 . TRBV11-2 CASAPTGGYETQYF
TRBJ1-2 . TRBV3-1/TRBV3-2 CASSPRRLGVTYGYTF
TRBJ2-7 . TRBV24-1 CATSAMTDEQYF
TRBJ2-1 few TRBV7-9 CASSGVRAGALNEQFF
TRBJ2-1 once TRBV3-1/TRBV3-2 CASSQVLLSSYNEQFF
TRBJ2-7 . TRBV4-1 CASSRIAGQGREQYF
TRBJ1-4 . TRBV7-8 CASSPRTGRVEKLFF
TRBJ2-5 . TRBV7-3 CASSLSPSGIQETQYF
TRBJ2-5 . TRBV5-1 CASTPPLAGLGETQYF
TRBJ2-6 . TRBV28 CASSFRQVTGANVLTF
TRBJ2-3 few TRBV9 CASSVGGADTQYF